These 2 T cell receptor beta chains were sequenced from one sample in a study of blood T cell repertoires in COVID-19. Data came from immunoSEQ multiplex PCR; TCRdb stores just in-frame clones and leaves some out. The table lists around 60,000 clones, about 87% of them singletons, with about 9% in the top ten. The sequenced sample consisted of peripheral blood. The receptors shown here come from a human donor with active COVID-19. The donor label of this sample is uncertain.

The J gene is TRBJ1-6, the V gene TRBV9; weak D call: TRBD1 (5 bases). V shed 3 bases and J shed 7 bases, with 17 bases lying between them. Germline lookup yields CDR1 SGDLS and CDR2 YYNGEE. This CDR3 is 16 amino acids long. DNA of the CDR3: TGTGCCAGCAGCGCCCGGGGCGGGACGGAAAATTCACCCCTCCACTTT. Translated: CASSARGGTENSPLHF.

The chain has TRBV3-1 (or the pseudogene TRBV3-2) and TRBJ2-2; no clear D. The ends were cut back, 0 bases at V and 7 bases at J, with 3 bases in the middle. This CDR3 has 12 residues. Germline V gives CDR1 LGHDT, CDR2 YNNKEL (reference sequence). The CDR3 sequence is CASSQDHGELFF. Here the CDR3 DNA reads TGTGCCAGCAGCCAAGACCACGGGGAGCTGTTTTTT.